This T cell receptor beta chain was obtained from a study of T cells in Graves' hyperthyroidism and ophthalmopathy. The source material, RNA transcripts, was used to amplify TCR beta CDR3 regions. The HTBI set primed first-round TCR CDR3 RT-PCR. TCRdb itself ran the multiplex PCR reads through MiXCR, one entry per CDR3 protein. Of fewer than 650,000 distinct CDR3 sequences listed, about 15% were seen once; the top ten hold roughly 13%. This clonotype came up many times. This CDR3 comprises 13 residues. The germline V gene has CDR1 SGHRS and CDR2 YFSETQ. V lost 4 bases to trimming and J lost 2 bases, with 10 bases between them.

The origin of this receptor is a middle-aged woman with Graves' hyperthyroidism. The specimen was blood. V usage is TRBV5-1 and J usage is TRBJ2-7, with D perhaps matching TRBD1 (6 bases). The CDR3 loop is CASSRDTTYEQYF. As DNA, the CDR3 is TGCGCCAGCAGCCGGGACACAACCTACGAGCAGTACTTC.